These T cell receptor beta chains were read from a single sample in a study of PD-1 blockade in classical Hodgkin lymphoma. Method: immunoSEQ multiplex PCR; TCRdb's copy keeps in-frame clones and lacks some. The sample consists of fewer than 90,000 clones, roughly 90% of them appearing once. Sequenced material: peripheral blood mononuclear cells (PBMCs), taken at baseline. Every receptor here comes from a human donor with classical Hodgkin lymphoma. Both conserved end residues are part of each CDR3. Fields, in order: J gene, D gene, clone size, V gene, CDR3 DNA, CDR3 protein. The D gene is left open where the match is weak. Only part of the rows carry a size: once, few, many, or a class if the clone is expanded.

j_gene: TRBJ1-2; d_gene: TRBD1; abundance: .; v_gene: TRBV5-8; CDR3nt: TGTGCCAGCAGGAAGACAGGGAACGACTATGGCTACACCTTC; CDR3aa: CASRKTGNDYGYTF
j_gene: TRBJ1-1; d_gene: TRBD1; abundance: .; v_gene: TRBV10-2; CDR3nt: TGCGCCAGCAGTGACGACAGGGGAAATACTGAAGCTTTCTTT; CDR3aa: CASSDDRGNTEAFF
j_gene: TRBJ2-7; d_gene: .; abundance: .; v_gene: TRBV2; CDR3nt: TGTGCCACATACAAGGACCTGATGTCCTACGAGCAGTACTTC; CDR3aa: CATYKDLMSYEQYF
j_gene: TRBJ1-1; d_gene: .; abundance: .; v_gene: TRBV6-4; CDR3nt: TGTGCCAGCAATCTCAGGGAGATGGAAGCTTTCTTT; CDR3aa: CASNLREMEAFF
j_gene: TRBJ2-1; d_gene: TRBD2; abundance: .; v_gene: TRBV7-9; CDR3nt: TGTGCCAGCAGCCCCGGACTAGCGGGAGCCTACAATGAGCAGTTCTTC; CDR3aa: CASSPGLAGAYNEQFF
j_gene: TRBJ2-1; d_gene: TRBD1; abundance: .; v_gene: TRBV7-6; CDR3nt: TGTGCCAGCAGCTTAGAGACAGGGATTCACAATGAGCAGTTCTTC; CDR3aa: CASSLETGIHNEQFF
j_gene: TRBJ2-1; d_gene: TRBD2; abundance: .; v_gene: TRBV4-2; CDR3nt: TGTGCCAGCAGCCAAGGTCTGGCGGGAGTGAGCCCCTACAATGAGCAGTTCTTC; CDR3aa: CASSQGLAGVSPYNEQFF
j_gene: TRBJ2-2; d_gene: TRBD1; abundance: .; v_gene: TRBV4-1; CDR3nt: TGCGCCAGCAGCCAAGGGAACAGGGGGGACACCGGGGAGCTGTTTTTT; CDR3aa: CASSQGNRGDTGELFF
j_gene: TRBJ1-5; d_gene: .; abundance: .; v_gene: TRBV6-5; CDR3nt: TGTGCCAGCAGTTACTCGCAGGGTGAGAATCAGCCCCAGCATTTT; CDR3aa: CASSYSQGENQPQHF
j_gene: TRBJ1-1; d_gene: .; abundance: .; v_gene: TRBV15; CDR3nt: TGTGCCACCATGCAGAAATCGAACACTGAAGCTTTCTTT; CDR3aa: CATMQKSNTEAFF
j_gene: TRBJ1-3; d_gene: .; abundance: .; v_gene: TRBV28; CDR3nt: TGTGCCAGCAGTTCCTCGCCGATTAGAGGGTTGGGAAACACCATATATTTT; CDR3aa: CASSSSPIRGLGNTIYF
j_gene: TRBJ2-7; d_gene: TRBD1; abundance: once; v_gene: TRBV4-2; CDR3nt: TGTGCCAGCAGCCAATTTCGGGACAGGGTTCGGGAGCAGTACTTC; CDR3aa: CASSQFRDRVREQYF
j_gene: TRBJ1-1; d_gene: .; abundance: .; v_gene: TRBV5-1; CDR3nt: TGCGCCAGCAGCATGATTAGGATGGACACTGAAGCTTTCTTT; CDR3aa: CASSMIRMDTEAFF
j_gene: TRBJ1-5; d_gene: TRBD1; abundance: .; v_gene: TRBV6-5; CDR3nt: TGTGCCAGCAGTTTGAGGGGGCGCAATCAGCCCCAGCATTTT; CDR3aa: CASSLRGRNQPQHF
j_gene: TRBJ1-5; d_gene: TRBD1; abundance: .; v_gene: TRBV19; CDR3nt: TGTGCCAGTAGTATACGGAACACAGGGGATTATAGCAATCAGCCCCAGCATTTT; CDR3aa: CASSIRNTGDYSNQPQHF
j_gene: TRBJ2-7; d_gene: .; abundance: .; v_gene: TRBV21-1; CDR3nt: TGTGCCAGCAGCAAAGTGACAGGGGGCCCCCCAGGCGAGCAGTACTTC; CDR3aa: CASSKVTGGPPGEQYF
j_gene: TRBJ2-2; d_gene: .; abundance: .; v_gene: TRBV19; CDR3nt: TGTGCCAGTAGCAGGTCCGACTTGGACACCGGGGAGCTGTTTTTT; CDR3aa: CASSRSDLDTGELFF
j_gene: TRBJ1-1; d_gene: .; abundance: .; v_gene: TRBV27; CDR3nt: TGTGCCAGCAGTTTAATGGCAGGGAACACTGAAGCTTTCTTT; CDR3aa: CASSLMAGNTEAFF
j_gene: TRBJ2-2; d_gene: .; abundance: .; v_gene: TRBV5-6; CDR3nt: TGTGCCAGCAGCTTGGTGAGCGGGGAGCTGTTTTTT; CDR3aa: CASSLVSGELFF
j_gene: TRBJ2-5; d_gene: .; abundance: .; v_gene: TRBV9; CDR3nt: TGTGCCAGCAGCGAGGGGTCCGGGACGACTCAAGAGACCCAGTACTTC; CDR3aa: CASSEGSGTTQETQYF
j_gene: TRBJ2-5; d_gene: .; abundance: .; v_gene: TRBV2; CDR3nt: TGTGCCAGCAGGGACAGCCAAGAGACCCAGTACTTC; CDR3aa: CASRDSQETQYF
j_gene: TRBJ1-2; d_gene: TRBD1; abundance: .; v_gene: TRBV19; CDR3nt: TGTGCCAGTAGTGCCCCAGGGGGGGCGAGTGACTATGGCTACACCTTC; CDR3aa: CASSAPGGASDYGYTF
j_gene: TRBJ1-1; d_gene: TRBD1; abundance: .; v_gene: TRBV5-6; CDR3nt: TGTGCCAGCAGCCCGCGACAGGGACCCGCAGGGACTGAAGCTTTCTTT; CDR3aa: CASSPRQGPAGTEAFF
j_gene: TRBJ1-3; d_gene: TRBD1; abundance: once; v_gene: TRBV6-1; CDR3nt: TGTGCCAGCAGTGCCCGGGACAGTCAAAACACCATATATTTT; CDR3aa: CASSARDSQNTIYF
j_gene: TRBJ1-5; d_gene: TRBD1; abundance: .; v_gene: TRBV28; CDR3nt: TGTGCCAGCAGTGCGGGACAGGGGGCTCAGCCCCAGCATTTT; CDR3aa: CASSAGQGAQPQHF
j_gene: TRBJ1-2; d_gene: TRBD1; abundance: .; v_gene: TRBV28; CDR3nt: TGTGCCAGCAGACCCAGGACAGGGGGTTTATTGAACTATGGCTACACCTTC; CDR3aa: CASRPRTGGLLNYGYTF
j_gene: TRBJ2-2; d_gene: .; abundance: .; v_gene: TRBV13; CDR3nt: TGTGCCAGCAGCCCAGGCCGGGACACACACACCGGGGAGCTGTTTTTT; CDR3aa: CASSPGRDTHTGELFF
j_gene: TRBJ1-1; d_gene: TRBD1; abundance: .; v_gene: TRBV15; CDR3nt: TGTGCCACCAGCAGAGGTACAGGGGCTGAAGCTTTCTTT; CDR3aa: CATSRGTGAEAFF
j_gene: TRBJ2-3; d_gene: .; abundance: .; v_gene: TRBV6-5; CDR3nt: TGTGCCAGCAGCTCATACAGGGTTGAAGATACGCAGTATTTT; CDR3aa: CASSSYRVEDTQYF
j_gene: TRBJ1-5; d_gene: .; abundance: .; v_gene: TRBV13; CDR3nt: TGTGCCAGCAGCTTAGGTCTCAGCAATCAGCCCCAGCATTTT; CDR3aa: CASSLGLSNQPQHF
j_gene: TRBJ2-3; d_gene: .; abundance: once; v_gene: TRBV7-2; CDR3nt: TGTGCCAGCAGCTTAGCGGAGGGTTCAGATACGCAGTATTTT; CDR3aa: CASSLAEGSDTQYF
j_gene: TRBJ2-1; d_gene: TRBD2; abundance: .; v_gene: TRBV6-5; CDR3nt: TGTGCCAGCAGTTACGGGACTAGTGGCGCTCAAAGTGAGCAGTTCTTC; CDR3aa: CASSYGTSGAQSEQFF
j_gene: TRBJ2-7; d_gene: TRBD1; abundance: .; v_gene: TRBV25-1; CDR3nt: TGTGCCAGCAGTGGCGGACAGGGGTCCCACGAGCAGTACTTC; CDR3aa: CASSGGQGSHEQYF
j_gene: TRBJ1-2; d_gene: .; abundance: few; v_gene: TRBV5-1; CDR3nt: TGCGCCAGCAGCATAGGGATTTCGGATGGCTACACCTTC; CDR3aa: CASSIGISDGYTF
j_gene: TRBJ2-5; d_gene: TRBD1; abundance: .; v_gene: TRBV19; CDR3nt: TGTGCCAGTAGTATAGACTACAGGGGTGACGAGACCCAGTACTTC; CDR3aa: CASSIDYRGDETQYF
j_gene: TRBJ2-2; d_gene: TRBD1; abundance: once; v_gene: TRBV4-3; CDR3nt: TGCGCCAGCAGCTCGGGACAGGGGCGAAACGGGGAGCTGTTTTTT; CDR3aa: CASSSGQGRNGELFF
j_gene: TRBJ2-3; d_gene: TRBD2; abundance: .; v_gene: TRBV28; CDR3nt: TGTGCCAGCAGTGGGGAGGGACTAGCGGGCTTGGATACGCAGTATTTT; CDR3aa: CASSGEGLAGLDTQYF
j_gene: TRBJ2-7; d_gene: TRBD1; abundance: .; v_gene: TRBV6-5; CDR3nt: TGTGCCAGCAGTTACTCGGGCAGGGGGGAGCAGTACTTC; CDR3aa: CASSYSGRGEQYF
j_gene: TRBJ2-1; d_gene: .; abundance: .; v_gene: TRBV10-3; CDR3nt: TGTGCCATCGGTTCAGCCTACAATGAGCAGTTCTTC; CDR3aa: CAIGSAYNEQFF
j_gene: TRBJ2-6; d_gene: .; abundance: .; v_gene: TRBV15; CDR3nt: TGTGCCACCAGCAGAGATTTTCGGAGCTCTGGGGCCAACGTCCTGACTTTC; CDR3aa: CATSRDFRSSGANVLTF
j_gene: TRBJ2-1; d_gene: .; abundance: .; v_gene: TRBV7-7; CDR3nt: TGTGCCAGCAGCTTAGAGGCGATGCATAATGAGCAGTTCTTC; CDR3aa: CASSLEAMHNEQFF
j_gene: TRBJ2-3; d_gene: .; abundance: .; v_gene: TRBV11-2; CDR3nt: TGTGCCAGCAGCTTGACTAGATCTCCACCAGATACGCAGTATTTT; CDR3aa: CASSLTRSPPDTQYF
j_gene: TRBJ1-1; d_gene: .; abundance: .; v_gene: TRBV11-2; CDR3nt: TGTGCCAGCAGTCCCACCCGGGCCACTGAAGCTTTCTTT; CDR3aa: CASSPTRATEAFF
j_gene: TRBJ2-7; d_gene: TRBD1; abundance: .; v_gene: TRBV4-2; CDR3nt: TGTGCCAGCAGCCATACATTCCCCCAGGACAGGGCCGGATACGAGCAGTACTTC; CDR3aa: CASSHTFPQDRAGYEQYF
j_gene: TRBJ2-5; d_gene: .; abundance: .; v_gene: TRBV18; CDR3nt: TGTGCCAGCTCACCAATTGGGGGAAGTGAGACCCAGTACTTC; CDR3aa: CASSPIGGSETQYF
j_gene: TRBJ2-5; d_gene: .; abundance: .; v_gene: TRBV19; CDR3nt: TGTGCCAGTAGCCCCCAGGGGGGAAAGACCCAGTACTTC; CDR3aa: CASSPQGGKTQYF
j_gene: TRBJ2-1; d_gene: .; abundance: .; v_gene: TRBV6-4; CDR3nt: TGTGCCAGCAAAACGGACTACAGCTACAATGAGCAGTTCTTC; CDR3aa: CASKTDYSYNEQFF
j_gene: TRBJ2-5; d_gene: .; abundance: .; v_gene: TRBV18; CDR3nt: TGTGCCAGCTCACCAGGTAGCAAGGAGACCCAGTACTTC; CDR3aa: CASSPGSKETQYF
j_gene: TRBJ1-5; d_gene: .; abundance: few; v_gene: TRBV7-9; CDR3nt: TGTGCCAGCAGCTTACAGGAGAATCAGCCCCAGCATTTT; CDR3aa: CASSLQENQPQHF
j_gene: TRBJ2-1; d_gene: .; abundance: .; v_gene: TRBV5-8; CDR3nt: TGTGCCAGCAGCTTATCGTACTCCTACAATGAGCAGTTCTTC; CDR3aa: CASSLSYSYNEQFF
j_gene: TRBJ1-1; d_gene: .; abundance: .; v_gene: TRBV7-9; CDR3nt: TGTGCCAGCAGCTTAAGGGCGAGGGGTATGAACACTGAAGCTTTCTTT; CDR3aa: CASSLRARGMNTEAFF
j_gene: TRBJ1-1; d_gene: TRBD1; abundance: .; v_gene: TRBV18; CDR3nt: TGTGCCAGCTCACCACTTCAGGGACAGGTATCGGCTTTCTTT; CDR3aa: CASSPLQGQVSAFF
j_gene: TRBJ2-1; d_gene: TRBD2; abundance: .; v_gene: TRBV5-1; CDR3nt: TGCGCCAGCAGCTTGGTCGGGACTAGCGATTACAATGAGCAGTTCTTC; CDR3aa: CASSLVGTSDYNEQFF
j_gene: TRBJ2-7; d_gene: .; abundance: .; v_gene: TRBV15; CDR3nt: TGTGCCACCAGCAGAATATACGCGGGTATCTACGAGCAGTACTTC; CDR3aa: CATSRIYAGIYEQYF
j_gene: TRBJ1-2; d_gene: .; abundance: .; v_gene: TRBV28; CDR3nt: TGTGCCAGCAGCTACGGACAGAGAATCTATGGCTACACCTTC; CDR3aa: CASSYGQRIYGYTF